This T cell receptor (beta chain) comes out of a study of blood T cells in healthy people across ages. About this clonotype itself: Its antigen is currently unknown.

In each sample, at least 6.5 million PBMCs were isolated. Study-wide results and caveats: Among T cells, TCR beta diversity per million cells dropped roughly linearly as age rose. Any conclusive comparison of naive versus antigen-experienced cells was prevented by using unsorted PBMCs.

Trimming removed 0 bases at V and 5 bases at J, with 13 bases between. CDR1 is SGHKS and CDR2 is YYEKEE in the germline V gene (reference sequence). The CDR3 length is 15 residues. Together with a sample-barcoded 5' primer, a J-beta primer mix was included in a second PCR lasting about 6 to 11 cycles. TCRdb reprocessed the 5' RACE reads with MiXCR, giving one entry per CDR3 protein. Of around 1.7 million distinct CDR3 sequences in the sample, under 30% were seen once. The sequenced material came from blood. This chain uses TRBV5-5 with TRBJ2-3, with D maybe TRBD2 (6 bases). The TCR was taken from a woman aged 25 to 45 in good health. Written as DNA, the CDR3 is TGTGCCAGCAGCTTGGTGTTGGGGGGAGGAGATACGCAGTATTTT. Protein: CASSLVLGGGDTQYF.